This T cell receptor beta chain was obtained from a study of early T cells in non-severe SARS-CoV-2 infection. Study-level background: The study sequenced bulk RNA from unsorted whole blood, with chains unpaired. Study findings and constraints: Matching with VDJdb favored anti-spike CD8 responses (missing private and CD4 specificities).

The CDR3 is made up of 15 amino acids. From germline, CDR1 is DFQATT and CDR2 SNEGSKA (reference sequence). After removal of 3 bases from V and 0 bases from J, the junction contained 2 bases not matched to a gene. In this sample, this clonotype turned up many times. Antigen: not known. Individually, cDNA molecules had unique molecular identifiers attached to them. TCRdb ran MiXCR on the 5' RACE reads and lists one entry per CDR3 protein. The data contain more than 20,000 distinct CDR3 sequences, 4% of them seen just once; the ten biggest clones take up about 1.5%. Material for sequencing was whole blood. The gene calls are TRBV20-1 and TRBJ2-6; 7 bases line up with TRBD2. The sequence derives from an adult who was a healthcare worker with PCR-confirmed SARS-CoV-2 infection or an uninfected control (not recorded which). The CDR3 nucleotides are TGCAGTGCTAGGGGCGGGGGCTCTGGGGCCAACGTCCTGACTTTC. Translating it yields CSARGGGSGANVLTF.